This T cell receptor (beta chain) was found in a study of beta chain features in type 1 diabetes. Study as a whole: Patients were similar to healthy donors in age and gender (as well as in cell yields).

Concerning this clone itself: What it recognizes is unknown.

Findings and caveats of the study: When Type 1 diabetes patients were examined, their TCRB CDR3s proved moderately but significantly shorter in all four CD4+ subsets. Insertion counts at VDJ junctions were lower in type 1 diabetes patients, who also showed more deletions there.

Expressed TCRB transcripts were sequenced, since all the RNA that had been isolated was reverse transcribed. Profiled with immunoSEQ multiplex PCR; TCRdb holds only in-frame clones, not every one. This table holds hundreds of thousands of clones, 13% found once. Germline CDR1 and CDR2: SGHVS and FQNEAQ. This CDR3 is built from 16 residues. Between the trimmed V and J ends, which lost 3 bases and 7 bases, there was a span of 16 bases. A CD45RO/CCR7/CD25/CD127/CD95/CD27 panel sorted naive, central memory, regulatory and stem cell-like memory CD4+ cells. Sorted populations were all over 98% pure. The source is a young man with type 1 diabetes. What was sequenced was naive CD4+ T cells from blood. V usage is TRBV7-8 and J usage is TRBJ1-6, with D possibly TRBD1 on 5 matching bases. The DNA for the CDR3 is TGTGCCAGCAGCTTGGATCTCCAGGGTTGGAATTCACCCCTCCACTTT. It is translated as CASSLDLQGWNSPLHF.